Each of the 16 T cell receptor beta chains below was sequenced from the same sample in a study of cytomegalovirus exposure and HLA in healthy donors. Primers for the PCR totalled 60 Vbeta and 13 Jbeta. The repertoire was sequenced with immunoSEQ multiplex PCR; TCRdb's copy has only in-frame clones and lacks some. The repertoire holds about 200,000 clones, with 82% as singletons. The sample taken for sequencing was PBMCs. Receptors originate from a woman aged 50 to 65 in good health and CMV-seropositive.

The chain uses TRBV5-4 and TRBJ2-1, with TRBD2 identical over 12 bases. The CDR3 extends over 14 amino acids. CDR1 is SGHNT and CDR2 is YYREEE in the germline V gene (reference sequence). The J segment lost 8 bases and the V segment lost 3 bases, leaving 3 bases of the junction unmatched. The chain's CDR3 is CASSSLAGGHEQFF. CDR3 nucleotide sequence: TGTGCCAGCAGCTCACTAGCGGGGGGTCATGAGCAGTTCTTC.

DNA for the CDR3: TGCGCCAGCAGCCATTCGATGGGCTATAGCAATCAGCCCCAGCATTTT. It yields the protein CASSHSMGYSNQPQHF. The V and J genes are TRBV4-1 and TRBJ1-5, with D hard to call. The V gene lost 3 bases and the J gene lost 0 bases, with 12 bases spanning the gap. Germline-derived CDR1 and CDR2 are MGHRA and YSYEKL. The CDR3 sequence is 16 residues long.

This clone was recorded a few times. The gene calls are TRBV7-2 and TRBJ2-1; maybe TRBD1 (6 bases). The CDR3 loop spans 13 amino acids. The germline V gene encodes CDR1 SGHTA and CDR2 FQGNSA. Deletions cut 5 bases from V and 6 bases from J, with 11 bases between. The CDR3 DNA sequence: TGTGCCAGCAGCCCCCTCAGGGGCAATGAGCAGTTCTTC. This gives the protein CASSPLRGNEQFF.

This rearrangement joins TRBV7-2 to TRBJ2-3, with D uncertain. Germline CDR1 and CDR2: SGHTA and FQGNSA. Trimming removed 2 bases from V and 4 bases from J, with 4 bases in between. This CDR3 region has 12 residues. The CDR3 loop reads CASSLSADTQYF. CDR3 DNA: TGTGCCAGCAGCTTAAGCGCAGATACGCAGTATTTT.

The chain links TRBV7-3 to TRBJ2-1; D might be TRBD2 (6 bases). Germline values: CDR1 SGHTA, CDR2 FQGTGA. The CDR3 loop spans 13 amino acids. V shed 0 bases and J shed 10 bases, with 10 bases lying between them. For the CDR3, the DNA is TGTGCCAGCAGCTTAACCGGGAGTGGGGAGCAGTTCTTC. It translates to CASSLTGSGEQFF.

The rearrangement joins TRBV5-1 to TRBJ2-1; 12 bases match TRBD2. Per germline, CDR1 SGHRS and CDR2 YFSETQ. J gave up 7 bases and V 4 bases, and 6 bases lay outside the gene matches. The CDR3 covers 15 residues. In DNA, the CDR3 is TGCGCCAGCAGCGGGGGACTAGCGGGTACTAATGAGCAGTTCTTC. Amino acid sequence: CASSGGLAGTNEQFF. Full variable domain (outside the CDR3, taken from reference TRBV5-1 and TRBJ2-1): KAGVTQTPRYLIKTRGQQVTLSCSPISGHRSVSWYQQTPGQGLQFLFEYFSETQRNKGNFPGRFSGRQFSNSRSEMNVSTLELGDSALYLCASSGGLAGTNEQFFGPGTRLTVL.

This clone has only one observation. The chain joins TRBV7-8 to TRBJ2-6, with a tentative D call TRBD1 (6 bases). CDR1 is SGHVS and CDR2 is FQNEAQ in the germline V gene. This CDR3 is built from 15 residues. Deletions cut 1 base from V and 5 bases from J, with 9 bases between. The CDR3 DNA reads as TGTGCCAGCAGCTTAGATAGGGACAGGGCCAACGTCCTGACTTTC. As protein: CASSLDRDRANVLTF.

The chain carries TRBV6-5 and TRBJ1-5; weak D call: TRBD1 (5 bases). CDR1 is MNHEY, CDR2 SVGAGI, per germline. Between the trimmed V and J ends, which lost 0 bases and 2 bases, there was a span of 8 bases. The CDR3 is made up of 15 amino acids. The CDR3 coding sequence is TGTGCCAGCAGTTACTCGGGGCAAGGCAATCAGCCCCAGCATTTT. This codes for CASSYSGQGNQPQHF.

The V gene is TRBV27, the J gene TRBJ1-2, with D unclear. Germline V gives CDR1 MNHEY, CDR2 SMNVEV (reference sequence). The CDR3 has 13 residues. V dropped 2 bases and J dropped 5 bases, with 9 bases sitting between them. The CDR3 DNA reads as TGTGCCAGCAGTTTACACGGAGGGTATGGCTACACCTTC. Its translation is CASSLHGGYGYTF.

The chain links TRBV2 to TRBJ2-4; D is perhaps TRBD2 (7 bases). The CDR3 has 16 amino acids. From germline, CDR1 is SNHLY and CDR2 FYNNEI. Trimming took 1 base from V and 9 from J, leaving 19 bases between them. The CDR3 DNA sequence: TGTGCCAGCAGTGAAGGGTGGGGGGGCCGATTTACCATTCAGTACTTC. This encodes CASSEGWGGRFTIQYF.

This rearrangement joins TRBV10-3 to TRBJ2-1; 10 bases fit TRBD1. The CDR3 length is 14 residues. The V gene end was trimmed by 4 bases and the J gene end by 9 bases; junction bases not matched to a gene: 6. Germline V gene data show CDR1 as ENHRY and CDR2 as SYGVKD. This CDR3 is CAISGGDRGPEQFF. DNA of the CDR3: TGTGCCATCAGTGGGGGGGACAGGGGTCCTGAGCAGTTCTTC.

This chain connects TRBV5-1 to TRBJ2-5; 8 positions match TRBD1. The J segment lost 5 bases and the V segment lost 4 bases, leaving 4 bases of the junction unmatched. This CDR3 contains 13 residues. The germline CDR1 and CDR2 sequences are SGHRS and YFSETQ. The CDR3 DNA reads as TGCGCCAGCAGCCGGACAGGGTTCGAGACCCAGTACTTC. The encoded protein is CASSRTGFETQYF.

V is TRBV9 and J is TRBJ2-1, with a weak D call TRBD2 (5 bases). The CDR3 spans 14 residues. CDR1 is SGDLS and CDR2 is YYNGEE in the germline V gene. Trimming took off 3 bases at V and 5 bases at J, with 12 bases between the two ends. The CDR3 nucleotides read TGTGCCAGCAGCGCCGCGCGGACTCACAATGAGCAGTTCTTC. As protein: CASSAARTHNEQFF.

The chain carries TRBV6-1 and TRBJ2-7; 7 bases map to TRBD1. This CDR3 comprises 14 residues. J lost 6 bases, V lost 6 bases, and 11 bases had no gene match. The germline CDR1 and CDR2 sequences are MNHNS and SASEGT. The CDR3 sequence is CASSPWTGRAEQYF. The CDR3 DNA reads TGTGCCAGCAGCCCCTGGACAGGACGGGCCGAGCAGTACTTC.

This clone was picked up one time. The chain combines TRBV28 with TRBJ2-1; 9 bases align to TRBD1. Germline V gene lookup returns CDR1 MDHEN and CDR2 SYDVKM. The trim removed 5 bases at V and 7 bases at J, leaving 9 bases unmatched. The CDR3 length is 15 residues. The CDR3 loop is CASSQPGQGTNEQFF. CDR3 coding DNA: TGTGCCAGCAGTCAGCCGGGACAGGGTACGAATGAGCAGTTCTTC.

V usage is TRBV28 and J usage is TRBJ2-7; 8 bases line up with TRBD2. Germline loops: CDR1 MDHEN, CDR2 SYDVKM. The CDR3 has 15 residues. The V and J ends lost 5 bases and 4 bases, in that order; junction bases with no gene match: 10. The CDR3 DNA reads TGTGCCAGCAGTCACGGGGGGGCCTCGTTATACGAGCAGTACTTC. This gives the protein CASSHGGASLYEQYF.